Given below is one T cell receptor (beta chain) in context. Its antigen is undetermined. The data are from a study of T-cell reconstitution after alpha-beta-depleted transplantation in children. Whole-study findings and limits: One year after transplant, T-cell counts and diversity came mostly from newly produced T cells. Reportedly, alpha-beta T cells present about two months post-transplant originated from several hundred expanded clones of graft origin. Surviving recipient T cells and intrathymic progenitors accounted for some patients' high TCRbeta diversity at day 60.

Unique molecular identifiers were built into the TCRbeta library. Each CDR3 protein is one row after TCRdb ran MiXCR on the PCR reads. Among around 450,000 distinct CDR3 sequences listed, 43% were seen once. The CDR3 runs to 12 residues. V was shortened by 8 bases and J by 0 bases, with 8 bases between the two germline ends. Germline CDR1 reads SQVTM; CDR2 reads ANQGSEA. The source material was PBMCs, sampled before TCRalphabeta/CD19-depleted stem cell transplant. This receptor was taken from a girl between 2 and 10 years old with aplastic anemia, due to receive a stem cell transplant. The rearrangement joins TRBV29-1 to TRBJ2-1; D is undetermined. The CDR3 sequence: CSNSRSYNEQFF. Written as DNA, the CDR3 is TGCAGCAACTCACGCTCCTACAATGAGCAGTTCTTC.